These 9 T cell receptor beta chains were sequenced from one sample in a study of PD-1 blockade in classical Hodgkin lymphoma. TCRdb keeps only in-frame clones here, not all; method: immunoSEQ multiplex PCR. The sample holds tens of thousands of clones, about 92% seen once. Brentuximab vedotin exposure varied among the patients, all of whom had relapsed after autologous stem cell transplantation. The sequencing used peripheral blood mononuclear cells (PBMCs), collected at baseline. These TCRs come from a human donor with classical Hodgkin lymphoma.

The CDR3 DNA reads as TGTGCCAGCAGTAGGCAGGGACTAAACAATGAGCAGTTCTTC. Amino acids: CASSRQGLNNEQFF. The chain recombines TRBV7-3 with TRBJ2-1; 7 nucleotides agree with TRBD2. V lost 6 bases and J lost 5; bases outside the gene matches: 7. The CDR3 loop spans 14 amino acids. Per germline, CDR1 SGHTA and CDR2 FQGTGA.

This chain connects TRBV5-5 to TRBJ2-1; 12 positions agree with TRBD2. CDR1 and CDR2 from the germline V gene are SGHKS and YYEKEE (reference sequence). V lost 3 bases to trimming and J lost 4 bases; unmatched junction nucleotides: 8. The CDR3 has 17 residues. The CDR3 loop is CASSWVTSGGPYNEQFF. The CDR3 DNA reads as TGTGCCAGCAGCTGGGTGACTAGCGGGGGCCCTTACAATGAGCAGTTCTTC.

The CDR3, as DNA: TGTGCCAGCAGCGTCGAGTTCACCGGGGAGCTGTTTTTT. Its protein is CASSVEFTGELFF. The chain links TRBV9 to TRBJ2-2, with D uncertain. The V gene lost 2 bases and the J gene lost 4 bases, with 6 bases spanning the gap. Per germline, CDR1 SGDLS and CDR2 YYNGEE. There are 13 residues in the CDR3.

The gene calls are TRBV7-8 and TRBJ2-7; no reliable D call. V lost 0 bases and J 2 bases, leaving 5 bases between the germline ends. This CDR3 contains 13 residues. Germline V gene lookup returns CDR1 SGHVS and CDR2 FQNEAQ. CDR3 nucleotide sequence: TGTGCCAGCAGCTTAGCGCCGACCTACGAGCAGTACTTC. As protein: CASSLAPTYEQYF. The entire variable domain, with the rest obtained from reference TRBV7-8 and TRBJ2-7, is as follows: GAGVSQSPRYKVAKRGQDVALRCDPISGHVSLFWYQQALGQGPEFLTYFQNEAQLDKSGLPSDRFFAERPEGSVSTLKIQRTQQEDSAVYLCASSLAPTYEQYFGPGTRLTVT.

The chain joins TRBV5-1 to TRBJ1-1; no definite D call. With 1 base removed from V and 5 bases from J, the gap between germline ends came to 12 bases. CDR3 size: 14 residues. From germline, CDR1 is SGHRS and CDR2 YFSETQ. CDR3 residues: CASSLLAGGTEAFF. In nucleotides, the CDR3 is TGCGCCAGCAGCTTGTTGGCAGGAGGGACTGAAGCTTTCTTT.

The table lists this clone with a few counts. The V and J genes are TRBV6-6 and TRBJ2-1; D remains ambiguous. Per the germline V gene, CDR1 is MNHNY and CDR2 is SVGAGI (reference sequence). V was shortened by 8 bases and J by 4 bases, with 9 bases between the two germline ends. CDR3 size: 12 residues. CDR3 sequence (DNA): TGTGCCAGCGCTTCAAGGTACAATGAGCAGTTCTTC. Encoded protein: CASASRYNEQFF.

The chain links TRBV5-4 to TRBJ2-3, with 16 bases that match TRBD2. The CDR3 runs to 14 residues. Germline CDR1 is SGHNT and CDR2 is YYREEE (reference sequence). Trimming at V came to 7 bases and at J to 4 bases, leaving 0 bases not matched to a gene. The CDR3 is CASGTSGRADTQYF. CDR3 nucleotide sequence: TGTGCCAGCGGGACTAGCGGGAGGGCAGATACGCAGTATTTT.

The chain's CDR3 is CASSEVAGGLGNEQFF. The CDR3 bases are TGTGCCAGCAGTGAAGTAGCGGGAGGTCTGGGCAATGAGCAGTTCTTC. This sequence joins TRBV2 and TRBJ2-1; 10 positions agree with TRBD2. Trimming at V came to 1 base and at J to 6 bases, leaving 6 bases not matched to a gene. The germline V gene has CDR1 SNHLY and CDR2 FYNNEI. The CDR3 is 16 residues long.

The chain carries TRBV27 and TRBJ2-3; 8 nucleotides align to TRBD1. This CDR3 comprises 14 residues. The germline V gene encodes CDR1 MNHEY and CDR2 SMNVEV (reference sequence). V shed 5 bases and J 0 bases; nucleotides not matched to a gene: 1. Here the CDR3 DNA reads TGTGCCAGCAGTGGACAGGGAAGCACAGATACGCAGTATTTT. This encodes CASSGQGSTDTQYF.